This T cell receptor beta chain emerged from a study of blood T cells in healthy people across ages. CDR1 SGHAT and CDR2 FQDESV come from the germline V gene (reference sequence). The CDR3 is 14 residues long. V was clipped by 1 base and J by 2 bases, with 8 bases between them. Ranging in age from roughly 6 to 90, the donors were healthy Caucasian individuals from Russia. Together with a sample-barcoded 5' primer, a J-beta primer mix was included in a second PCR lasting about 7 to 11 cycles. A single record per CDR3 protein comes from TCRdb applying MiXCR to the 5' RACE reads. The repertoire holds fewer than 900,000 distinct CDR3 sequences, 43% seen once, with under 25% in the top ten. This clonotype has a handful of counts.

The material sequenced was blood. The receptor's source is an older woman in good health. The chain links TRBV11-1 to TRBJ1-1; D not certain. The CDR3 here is CASSLDPRNTEAFF. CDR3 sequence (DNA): TGTGCCAGCAGCTTAGACCCCCGAAACACTGAAGCTTTCTTT. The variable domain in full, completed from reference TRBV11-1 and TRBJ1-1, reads EAEVAQSPRYKITEKSQAVAFWCDPISGHATLYWYRQILGQGPELLVQFQDESVVDDSQLPKDRFSAERLKGVDSTLKIQPAELGDSAMYLCASSLDPRNTEAFFGQGTRLTVV.